The next 2 T cell receptor beta chains were all read from a single sample in a study of T cell responses to AZD1222 COVID-19 vaccine. Clones were read by immunoSEQ multiplex PCR, and TCRdb kept only the in-frame ones, dropping some. The sample shows about 180,000 clones, approximately 86% of them seen only once. The material was peripheral blood, obtained 28 days after the second AZD1222 dose. Receptors were obtained from an adult who received the AZD1222 COVID-19 vaccine.

The V call is TRBV11-2, the J call TRBJ1-1, with D perhaps TRBD1 (6 bases). The CDR3 has 15 amino acids. V was cut by 3 bases and J by 5 bases, with 16 bases left in between. Germline CDR1 reads SGHAT; CDR2 reads FQNNGV. The CDR3 region has the DNA TGTGCCAGCAGCTTCTCCTCTCCGGGGGCAACTGAAGCTTTCTTT. This gives the protein CASSFSSPGATEAFF.

The V call is TRBV5-1, the J call TRBJ2-1, with 9 positions matching TRBD2. The junction had 9 bases not matched to a gene; V was cut back by 0 bases and J by 5 bases. Germline CDR1 and CDR2: SGHRS and YFSETQ. This CDR3 has 17 residues. For the CDR3, the DNA is TGCGCCAGCAGCTTGGCATATGGTAGCGGGGGTAACAATGAGCAGTTCTTC. Encoded protein: CASSLAYGSGGNNEQFF. Combining the CDR3 with reference TRBV5-1 and TRBJ2-1 gives the whole variable domain KAGVTQTPRYLIKTRGQQVTLSCSPISGHRSVSWYQQTPGQGLQFLFEYFSETQRNKGNFPGRFSGRQFSNSRSEMNVSTLELGDSALYLCASSLAYGSGGNNEQFFGPGTRLTVL.